The 18 T cell receptor beta chains below were found in one sample sequenced in a study of early T cells in non-severe SARS-CoV-2 infection. A single record per CDR3 protein comes from TCRdb applying MiXCR to the 5' RACE reads. Of approximately 99,000 distinct CDR3 sequences listed, over 10% are singletons. Sequenced sample: whole blood. These receptors all stem from an adult who was a healthcare worker with PCR-confirmed SARS-CoV-2 infection or an uninfected control (not recorded which).

This clonotype has at least ten counts. This sequence joins TRBV2 and TRBJ2-7; 11 bases line up with TRBD2. Per the germline V gene, CDR1 is SNHLY and CDR2 is FYNNEI. Trimming removed 8 bases from V and 2 bases from J; junction bases left unmatched: 8. CDR3 length: 15 amino acids. CDR3: CASSLAGGRPYEQYF. CDR3 bases: TGTGCCAGCTCCCTAGCGGGGGGCCGACCCTACGAGCAGTACTTC.

In its sample, this clonotype was seen many times. The gene calls are TRBV6-1 and TRBJ1-5; perhaps TRBD1 as D (6 bases). Trimming took off 5 bases at V and 0 bases at J, with 14 bases between the two ends. The V gene's germline CDR1 is MNHNS and CDR2 SASEGT. CDR3 length: 16 amino acids. As DNA, the CDR3 is TGTGCCAGCAGTTCCAGACAGGTATATAGCAATCAGCCCCAGCATTTT. It codes for CASSSRQVYSNQPQHF.

This clonotype showed up many times. The CDR3 is CASSSRTGDLEPLHF. The CDR3, as DNA: TGTGCCAGCAGCTCTCGGACAGGGGATTTGGAGCCCCTCCACTTT. This chain joins TRBV9 and TRBJ1-6, with TRBD1 matching 9 bases. Germline V CDR1 and CDR2: SGDLS, YYNGEE. The V segment lost 4 bases and the J segment 13 bases; nucleotides outside the gene matches: 12. The CDR3 has 15 amino acids.

The genes are TRBV9 and TRBJ2-6; D gene uncertain. Germline CDR1 is SGDLS and CDR2 is YYNGEE. V lost 6 bases and J lost 8, with 9 bases in between. CDR3 length: 12 amino acids. CDR3 sequence: CASNDGTNVLTF. Written as DNA, the CDR3 is TGTGCCAGCAATGATGGCACCAACGTCCTGACTTTC.

The chain combines TRBV20-1 with TRBJ2-3, with a tentative D call TRBD2 (7 bases). There are 15 residues in the CDR3. Germline-derived CDR1 and CDR2 are DFQATT and SNEGSKA (reference sequence). The V and J ends lost 5 bases and 4 bases respectively, with 19 bases between them. As DNA, the CDR3 is TGCAGTGCTGATTCTAGGGGGGGGGTTGCAGATACGCAGTATTTT. Protein: CSADSRGGVADTQYF.

This clonotype was detected ten times or more. The chain combines TRBV20-1 with TRBJ2-3; 9 bases are shared with TRBD2. V gave up 0 bases and J gave up 2 bases; unmatched junction bases: 6. There are 16 residues in the CDR3. Germline V gene sequence: CDR1 DFQATT, CDR2 SNEGSKA (reference sequence). The CDR3 spells CSARDTSGGFTDTQYF. CDR3 nucleotide sequence: TGCAGTGCTAGAGATACCAGCGGGGGGTTCACAGATACGCAGTATTTT.

This clonotype has at least ten counts. V is TRBV6-2 or TRBV6-3 and J is TRBJ1-5; a possible D gene is TRBD1 (5 bases). The CDR3 extends over 14 amino acids. Germline values: CDR1 MNHEY, CDR2 SVGEGT. V was cut by 9 bases and J by 2 bases, with 14 bases left in between. As DNA, the CDR3 is TGTGCCAGTAACCGGGACCGACGCAATCAGCCCCAGCATTTT. Its protein is CASNRDRRNQPQHF.

At least ten counts were recorded for this clonotype. The rearrangement uses TRBV9 and TRBJ1-1; 7 bases match TRBD1. Looked up from germline, CDR1 is SGDLS and CDR2 is YYNGEE. The CDR3 has 13 amino acids. V trimming: 4 bases; J trimming: 11 bases; junction bases outside the gene matches: 11. DNA for the CDR3: TGTGCCAGCAGCCCCCGACAGGGCCTGGTGGCTTTCTTT. Translated, it gives CASSPRQGLVAFF.

This chain joins TRBV2 and TRBJ2-3, with D uncertain. Trimming cost V 5 bases and J 8 bases, with 20 bases left between them. The CDR3 runs to 15 residues. Germline-derived CDR1 and CDR2 are SNHLY and FYNNEI. CDR3 loop: CASSPIGRAPGTQYF. CDR3 DNA: TGTGCCAGCAGTCCTATAGGACGGGCCCCCGGTACGCAGTATTTT.

A few counts support this clonotype. This sequence joins TRBV25-1 and TRBJ2-5; no clear D gene. V shed 8 bases and J shed 1 base, with 17 bases lying between them. The germline V gene encodes CDR1 MGHDK and CDR2 SYGVNS. This CDR3 has 15 amino acids. CDR3 sequence (DNA): TGTGCCAGCCCCAAAAGGATGCGGCTCCAAGAGACCCAGTACTTC. Translating it yields CASPKRMRLQETQYF. The full variable domain, rest sourced from reference TRBV25-1 and TRBJ2-5, is EADIYQTPRYLVIGTGKKITLECSQTMGHDKMYWYQQDPGMELHLIHYSYGVNSTEKGDLSSESTVSRIRTEHFPLTLESARPSHTSQYLCASPKRMRLQETQYFGPGTRLLVL.

The chain employs TRBV12-5 and TRBJ1-4, with D perhaps matching TRBD1 (6 bases). Germline values: CDR1 LGHNT, CDR2 FRNRAP. V lost 3 bases, J lost 0 bases, and 11 bases lay in between. CDR3 size: 16 residues. The CDR3 loop is CASGFSEGATNEKLFF. The CDR3 bases are TGTGCTAGTGGTTTTTCCGAGGGGGCAACTAATGAAAAACTGTTTTTT. Full variable domain (remainder filled in from reference TRBV12-5 and TRBJ1-4): DARVTQTPRHKVTEMGQEVTMRCQPILGHNTVFWYRQTMMQGLELLAYFRNRAPLDDSGMPKDRFSAEMPDATLATLKIQPSEPRDSAVYFCASGFSEGATNEKLFFGSGTQLSVL.

The chain couples TRBV11-2 to TRBJ2-1; TRBD2 matches at 9 bases. J lost 5 bases, V lost 7 bases, and 18 bases had no gene match. This CDR3 comprises 18 residues. CDR1 and CDR2 from the germline V gene are SGHAT and FQNNGV. The CDR3 region is CASTERGAGGAGNNEQFF. The CDR3, as DNA: TGTGCCAGCACCGAACGGGGAGCGGGAGGCGCGGGGAACAATGAGCAGTTCTTC.

The genes are TRBV20-1 and TRBJ1-2; the D is unclear. CDR3 size: 18 residues. The V and J ends lost 2 bases and 0 bases respectively, with 22 bases between them. Looked up from germline, CDR1 is DFQATT and CDR2 is SNEGSKA (reference sequence). The CDR3, as DNA: TGCAGTGCTAGATCAAGGAGGGTGGAAGAACAGACTAACTATGGCTACACCTTC. It translates to CSARSRRVEEQTNYGYTF.

The sample holds a few counts of this clonotype. The chain uses TRBV25-1 and TRBJ2-2; no reliable D call. Germline loops: CDR1 MGHDK, CDR2 SYGVNS. V was trimmed by 1 base and J by 2 bases, leaving 5 bases between them. This CDR3 has 14 amino acids. CDR3 sequence: CASSEFGNTGELFF. The CDR3 coding sequence is TGTGCCAGCAGTGAATTTGGCAACACCGGGGAGCTGTTTTTT. Full variable domain (remainder filled in from reference TRBV25-1 and TRBJ2-2): EADIYQTPRYLVIGTGKKITLECSQTMGHDKMYWYQQDPGMELHLIHYSYGVNSTEKGDLSSESTVSRIRTEHFPLTLESARPSHTSQYLCASSEFGNTGELFFGEGSRLTVL.

This clonotype was counted at least ten times. The rearrangement joins TRBV12-3 or TRBV12-4 to TRBJ2-3, with 9 positions matching TRBD1. The V segment lost 7 bases and the J segment 3 bases; nucleotides outside the gene matches: 8. The CDR3 runs to 15 residues. CDR3 bases: TGTGCCAGCACTTTCGGGACAGGGAGTACAGATACGCAGTATTTT. Protein sequence: CASTFGTGSTDTQYF.

The V gene is TRBV27, the J gene TRBJ1-5; D ambiguous. From germline, CDR1 is MNHEY and CDR2 SMNVEV (reference sequence). Trimming removed 8 bases from V and 0 bases from J, with 8 bases in between. The CDR3 runs to 13 residues. CDR3 sequence (DNA): TGTGCCAGCGGAATATATAGCAATCAGCCCCAGCATTTT. Translated: CASGIYSNQPQHF.

This rearrangement joins TRBV6-2 or TRBV6-3 to TRBJ1-1, with unresolved D. Trimming removed 2 bases at V and 10 bases at J, with 11 bases between. Germline CDR1 is MNHEY and CDR2 is SVGEGT. This CDR3 has 12 residues. The CDR3 DNA follows: TGTGCCAGCAGTTACATAGTTGGCGGAGCTTTCTTT. It codes for CASSYIVGGAFF.

The sample holds many counts of this clonotype. A junction boundary mismatches the germline segment, possibly from a read error. The chain is built from TRBV11-2 and TRBJ2-1, with D unclear. CDR3 length equals 15 residues. Looked up from germline, CDR1 is SGHAT and CDR2 is FQNNGV. This CDR3 reads CASSVEIHPYNEQFF. CDR3 bases: TGTGCCAGCAGCGTAGAGATTCACCCTTACAATGAGCAGTTCTTC.